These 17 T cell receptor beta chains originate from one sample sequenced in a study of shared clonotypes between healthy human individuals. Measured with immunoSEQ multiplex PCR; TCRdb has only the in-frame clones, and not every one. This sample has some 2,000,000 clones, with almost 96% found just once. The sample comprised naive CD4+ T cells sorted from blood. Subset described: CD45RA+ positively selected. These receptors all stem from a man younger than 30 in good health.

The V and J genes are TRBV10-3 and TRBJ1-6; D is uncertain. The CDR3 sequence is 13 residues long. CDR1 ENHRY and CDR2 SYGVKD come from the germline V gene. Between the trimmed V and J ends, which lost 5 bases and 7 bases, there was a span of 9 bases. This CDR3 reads CAISPGHNSPLHF. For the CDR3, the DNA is TGTGCCATCAGTCCCGGGCACAATTCACCCCTCCACTTT.

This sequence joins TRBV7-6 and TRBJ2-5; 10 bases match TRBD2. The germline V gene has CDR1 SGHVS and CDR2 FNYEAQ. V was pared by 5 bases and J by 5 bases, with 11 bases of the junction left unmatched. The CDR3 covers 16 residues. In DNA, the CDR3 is TGTGCCAGCAGCCAGGGGCCAGCGGGGGGGCTGGAGACCCAGTACTTC. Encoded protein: CASSQGPAGGLETQYF.

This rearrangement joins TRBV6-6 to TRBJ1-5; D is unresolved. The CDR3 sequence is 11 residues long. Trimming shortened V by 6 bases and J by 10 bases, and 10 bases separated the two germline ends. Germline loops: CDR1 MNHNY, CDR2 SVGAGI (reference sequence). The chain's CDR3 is CASSSPGPQHF. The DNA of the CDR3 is TGTGCCAGCAGCTCCCCGGGACCCCAGCATTTT.

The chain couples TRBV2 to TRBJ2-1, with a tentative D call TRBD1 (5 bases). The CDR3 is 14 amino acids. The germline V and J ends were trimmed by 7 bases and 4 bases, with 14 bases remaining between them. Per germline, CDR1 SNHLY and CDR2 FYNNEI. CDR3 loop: CASTGRAGYNEQFF. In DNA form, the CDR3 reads TGTGCCAGCACTGGCAGGGCCGGGTACAATGAGCAGTTCTTC.

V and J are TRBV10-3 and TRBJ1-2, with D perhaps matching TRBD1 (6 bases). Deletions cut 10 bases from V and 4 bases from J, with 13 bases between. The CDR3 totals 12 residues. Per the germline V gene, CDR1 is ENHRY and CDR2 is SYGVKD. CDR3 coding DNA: TGTGCCACCTACGACAGGCTCTATGGCTACACCTTC. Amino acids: CATYDRLYGYTF.

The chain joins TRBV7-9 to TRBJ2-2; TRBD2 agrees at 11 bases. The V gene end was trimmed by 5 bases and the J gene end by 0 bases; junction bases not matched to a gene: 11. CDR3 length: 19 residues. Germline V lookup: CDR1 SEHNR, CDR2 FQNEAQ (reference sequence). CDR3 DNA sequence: TGTGCCAGCAGCCAGGTCCCGGGACTAGCGGAACCGAACACCGGGGAGCTGTTTTTT. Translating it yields CASSQVPGLAEPNTGELFF.

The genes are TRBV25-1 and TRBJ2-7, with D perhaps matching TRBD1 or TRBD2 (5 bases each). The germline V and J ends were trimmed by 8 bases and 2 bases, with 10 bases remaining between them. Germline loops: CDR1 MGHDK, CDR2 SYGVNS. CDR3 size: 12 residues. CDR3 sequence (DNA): TGTGCCAGCGAGGGGTTCACCTACGAGCAGTACTTC. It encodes CASEGFTYEQYF.

The CDR3 coding sequence is TGCGCCAGCAGCAGGACAGGGAGCTCTGGAAACACCATATATTTT. Translating it yields CASSRTGSSGNTIYF. The rearrangement joins TRBV5-1 to TRBJ1-3, with TRBD1 matching 8 bases. Germline CDR1 SGHRS, CDR2 YFSETQ. After removal of 4 bases from V and 0 bases from J, the junction contained 3 bases not matched to a gene. The CDR3 is 15 residues long.

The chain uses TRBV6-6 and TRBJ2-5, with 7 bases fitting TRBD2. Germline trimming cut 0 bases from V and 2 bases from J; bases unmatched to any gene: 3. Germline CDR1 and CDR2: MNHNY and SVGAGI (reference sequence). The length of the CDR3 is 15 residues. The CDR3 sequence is CASSYSGLQQETQYF. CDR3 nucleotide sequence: TGTGCCAGCAGTTACTCGGGACTACAACAAGAGACCCAGTACTTC.

CDR3 coding DNA: TGTGCCAGCAGCTTAGAACAGGGAATAGGTGAAGCTTTCTTT. Amino acids: CASSLEQGIGEAFF. This chain joins TRBV7-8 and TRBJ1-1; TRBD1 is a possible D gene (6 bases). Germline CDR1 SGHVS, CDR2 FQNEAQ. V was pared by 1 base and J by 7 bases, with 13 bases between. This CDR3 contains 14 residues. The full variable domain, completed using reference TRBV7-8 and TRBJ1-1, is GAGVSQSPRYKVAKRGQDVALRCDPISGHVSLFWYQQALGQGPEFLTYFQNEAQLDKSGLPSDRFFAERPEGSVSTLKIQRTQQEDSAVYLCASSLEQGIGEAFFGQGTRLTVV.

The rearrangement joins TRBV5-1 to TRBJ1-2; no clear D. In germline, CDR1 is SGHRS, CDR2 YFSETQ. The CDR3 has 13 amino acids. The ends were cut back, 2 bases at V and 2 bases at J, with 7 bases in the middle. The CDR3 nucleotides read TGCGCCAGCAGCTTCGAGAGAAACTATGGCTACACCTTC. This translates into CASSFERNYGYTF.

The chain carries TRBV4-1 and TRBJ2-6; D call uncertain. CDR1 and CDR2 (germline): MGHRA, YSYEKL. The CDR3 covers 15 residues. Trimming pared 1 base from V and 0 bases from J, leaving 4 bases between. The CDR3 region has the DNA TGCGCCAGCAGCCAAGTGTCCTCTGGGGCCAACGTCCTGACTTTC. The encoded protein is CASSQVSSGANVLTF.

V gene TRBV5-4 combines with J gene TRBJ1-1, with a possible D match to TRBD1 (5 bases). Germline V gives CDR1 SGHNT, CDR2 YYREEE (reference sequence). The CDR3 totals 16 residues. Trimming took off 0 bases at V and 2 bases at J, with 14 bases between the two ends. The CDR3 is CASSLGGGTRNTEAFF. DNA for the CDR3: TGTGCCAGCAGCTTGGGGGGAGGGACCCGAAACACTGAAGCTTTCTTT.

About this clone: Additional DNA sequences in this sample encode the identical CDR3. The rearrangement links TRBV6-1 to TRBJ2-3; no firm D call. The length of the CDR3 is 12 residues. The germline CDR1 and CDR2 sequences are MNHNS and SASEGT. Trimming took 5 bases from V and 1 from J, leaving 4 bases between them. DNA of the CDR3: TGTGCCAGCAGTTTGGGCACAGATACGCAGTATTTT. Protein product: CASSLGTDTQYF.

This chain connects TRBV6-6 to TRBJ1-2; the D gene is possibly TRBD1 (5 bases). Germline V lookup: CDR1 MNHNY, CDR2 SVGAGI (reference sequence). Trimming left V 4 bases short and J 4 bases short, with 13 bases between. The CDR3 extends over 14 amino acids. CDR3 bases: TGTGCCAGCAGTTTCGCCAGGGATCGCTATGGCTACACCTTC. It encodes CASSFARDRYGYTF.

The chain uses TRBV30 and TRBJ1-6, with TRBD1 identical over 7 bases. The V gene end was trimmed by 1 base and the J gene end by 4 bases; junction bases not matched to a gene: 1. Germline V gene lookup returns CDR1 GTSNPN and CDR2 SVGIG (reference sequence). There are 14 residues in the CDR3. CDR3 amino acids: CAWSGGQYNSPLHF. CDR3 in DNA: TGTGCCTGGAGTGGGGGACAGTATAATTCACCCCTCCACTTT.

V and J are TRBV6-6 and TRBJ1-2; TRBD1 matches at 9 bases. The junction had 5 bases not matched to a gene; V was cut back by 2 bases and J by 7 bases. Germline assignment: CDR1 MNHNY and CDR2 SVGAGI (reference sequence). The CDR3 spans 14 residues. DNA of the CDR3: TGTGCCAGCAGTTACGGGACAGGGTCGTTTGGCTACACCTTC. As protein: CASSYGTGSFGYTF.